The sequence of this T cell receptor beta chain was determined in a study of T cells in Graves' hyperthyroidism and ophthalmopathy. Amplified regions were TCR beta CDR3 sequences from RNA transcripts. In the first-round RT-PCR of the TCR CDR3, the HTBI primer set was used. TCRdb ran MiXCR on the multiplex PCR reads and lists one entry per CDR3 protein. Of 450,000 to 600,000 distinct CDR3 sequences listed, just under 20% were seen once; the top ten hold around 50%. Study observations and caveats: Blood also showed most of the thyroid clonotypes that were expanded above 0.001.

In regard to this clonotype: Antigen unknown.

The CDR3 spans 16 residues. From germline, CDR1 is DFQATT and CDR2 SNEGSKA (reference sequence). V lost 1 base and J 6 bases, leaving 18 bases between the germline ends. Exclusion criteria comprised uncontrolled infection, other autoimmune disease, pregnancy or lactation. On the basis of clinical symptoms, serum thyroxine and TRAb, thyroid ultrasound and orbital computed tomography, diagnoses were made. The PBMCs studied were ones that came from around 10 ml fresh peripheral blood. This receptor was identified in a man aged 35-49 years with Graves' ophthalmopathy. The chain links TRBV20-1 to TRBJ2-2, with unresolved D. The sample comprised blood. The CDR3 coding sequence is TGCAGTGCTAGAGGTGTGGTGGACCGACGAGCCGGGGAGCTGTTTTTT. Translating it yields CSARGVVDRRAGELFF.